These 29 T cell receptor beta chains were all obtained from the same sample, sequenced in a study of cytomegalovirus exposure and HLA in healthy donors. Primers: 60 Vbeta forward and 13 Jbeta reverse. TCRdb's copy holds only in-frame clones and misses some; the assay was immunoSEQ multiplex PCR. Among about 99,000 clones listed, around three quarters were seen once. The sequenced sample consisted of PBMCs. All receptors derive from a male donor in good health and CMV-seropositive.

The chain recombines TRBV4-2 with TRBJ1-5; TRBD1 agrees at 8 bases. Per the germline V gene, CDR1 is LGHNA and CDR2 is YNFKEQ. There are 15 residues in the CDR3. V shed 5 bases, J shed 6 bases, and the junction held 9 bases outside the gene matches. The CDR3 loop reads CASSKTGDDSQPQHF. The CDR3 DNA sequence: TGTGCCAGCAGCAAGACAGGGGATGACAGTCAGCCCCAGCATTTT.

The chain joins TRBV5-6 to TRBJ2-5; tentatively, D is TRBD1 (5 bases). The germline V gene has CDR1 SGHDT and CDR2 YYEEEE. V was clipped by 4 bases and J by 2 bases, with 12 bases between them. CDR3 size: 14 residues. The CDR3 is CASSQGFNQETQYF. The CDR3 nucleotides are TGTGCCAGCAGCCAGGGATTCAATCAAGAGACCCAGTACTTC.

This clone was seen more than once but under ten times. This chain joins TRBV5-1 and TRBJ1-5, with 10 positions matching TRBD1. V shed 2 bases, J shed 5 bases, and the junction held 1 base outside the gene matches. The CDR3 is 14 amino acids. Germline V lookup: CDR1 SGHRS, CDR2 YFSETQ. For the CDR3, the DNA is TGCGCCAGCAGCTTTGGACAGGGGGATCAGCCCCAGCATTTT. Translation gives CASSFGQGDQPQHF. The variable domain in full, with the rest retrieved from reference TRBV5-1 and TRBJ1-5, is KAGVTQTPRYLIKTRGQQVTLSCSPISGHRSVSWYQQTPGQGLQFLFEYFSETQRNKGNFPGRFSGRQFSNSRSEMNVSTLELGDSALYLCASSFGQGDQPQHFGDGTRLSIL.

Worth noting for this clone: A read error may produce the germline difference seen at one junction end. The chain recombines TRBV7-7 with TRBJ2-7; perhaps TRBD1 as D (6 bases). Per the germline V gene, CDR1 is SSHAT and CDR2 is FNYEAQ (reference sequence). The CDR3 is 14 amino acids. The CDR3 DNA is TGTGCTAGCAGCTTAGAGGCGGACAGCTACGAGCAGTACTTC. Its translation is CASSLEADSYEQYF.

This chain links TRBV29-1 with TRBJ2-1; D remains ambiguous. CDR1 is SQVTM, CDR2 ANQGSEA, per germline. The CDR3 spans 13 residues. V lost 4 bases and J lost 0, with 7 bases in between. The DNA for the CDR3 is TGCAGCGTTGCAAGAGGCTCCTACAATGAGCAGTTCTTC. It encodes CSVARGSYNEQFF.

The chain carries TRBV13 and TRBJ1-1, with 9 bases lining up with TRBD1. The V segment lost 5 bases and the J segment 5 bases; nucleotides outside the gene matches: 9. Germline CDR1 PRHDT, CDR2 FYEKMQ (reference sequence). This CDR3 spans 15 amino acids. Here the CDR3 DNA reads TGTGCCAGCAGCGGCACCGGGACAGGGAAAACTGAAGCTTTCTTT. This encodes CASSGTGTGKTEAFF.

The J gene is TRBJ2-7, the V gene TRBV5-4; TRBD1 aligns across 10 bases. CDR1 is SGHNT and CDR2 is YYREEE in the germline V gene (reference sequence). This CDR3 is built from 15 residues. V lost 4 bases to trimming and J lost 4 bases; unmatched junction nucleotides: 8. In nucleotides, the CDR3 is TGTGCCAGCAGCCGACCCCGGGACAGGGGTTACGAGCAGTACTTC. As protein: CASSRPRDRGYEQYF.

This clone occurred a few times. The chain carries TRBV4-1 and TRBJ2-1, with 9 bases fitting TRBD2. V lost 2 bases, J lost 4 bases, and 3 bases stayed unmatched. Germline lookup yields CDR1 MGHRA and CDR2 YSYEKL. The CDR3 is 15 amino acids. The CDR3 DNA reads as TGCGCCAGCAGCCAATCTAGCGGGGCATACAATGAGCAGTTCTTC. Its protein product is CASSQSSGAYNEQFF.

J is TRBJ1-1 and V is TRBV4-1; no firm D call. Trimming pared 1 base from V and 5 bases from J, leaving 14 bases between. Germline V lookup: CDR1 MGHRA, CDR2 YSYEKL. CDR3 size: 15 residues. For the CDR3, the DNA is TGCGCCAGCAGCCAAGGCTTGGGGAGGTCAACTGAAGCTTTCTTT. Residues: CASSQGLGRSTEAFF.

J is TRBJ2-3 and V is TRBV6-1; tentative D call: TRBD2 (7 bases). This CDR3 is built from 16 residues. Between the trimmed V and J ends, which lost 4 bases and 1 base, there was a span of 15 bases. Looked up from germline, CDR1 is MNHNS and CDR2 is SASEGT. The CDR3 nucleotides read TGTGCCAGCAGTGTAGGGGGGGTAAGCGGCACAGATACGCAGTATTTT. It codes for CASSVGGVSGTDTQYF.

This clone occurred once. The chain couples TRBV6-1 to TRBJ2-2, with D hard to call. This CDR3 comprises 13 residues. V dropped 2 bases and J dropped 7 bases, with 8 bases sitting between them. Germline CDR1 MNHNS, CDR2 SASEGT. In DNA, the CDR3 is TGTGCCAGCAGTGAAAGTCGGGTCGGGGAGCTGTTTTTT. Protein product: CASSESRVGELFF.

The CDR3 reads CASSPSLGEATQYF. In DNA form, the CDR3 reads TGCGCCAGCAGTCCTAGCCTCGGGGAGGCTACGCAGTATTTT. The V gene is TRBV5-1, the J gene TRBJ2-3; maybe TRBD2 (6 bases). This CDR3 spans 14 amino acids. V was trimmed by 5 bases and J by 8 bases, leaving 18 bases between them. Germline V gene lookup returns CDR1 SGHRS and CDR2 YFSETQ.

The gene calls are TRBV2 and TRBJ2-7, with 14 bases that match TRBD2. With V trimmed by 6 bases and J by 4 bases, 8 bases remained unmatched. The germline V gene encodes CDR1 SNHLY and CDR2 FYNNEI. The CDR3 totals 16 residues. The CDR3 region is CASRAGTSGGGYEQYF. In DNA, the CDR3 is TGTGCCAGCAGGGCCGGGACTAGCGGGGGAGGGTACGAGCAGTACTTC. Complete variable domain (other parts from reference TRBV2 and TRBJ2-7): EPEVTQTPSHQVTQMGQEVILRCVPISNHLYFYWYRQILGQKVEFLVSFYNNEISEKSEIFDDQFSVERPDGSNFTLKIRSTKLEDSAMYFCASRAGTSGGGYEQYFGPGTRLTVT.

The count of this clone is one. This chain links TRBV11-1 with TRBJ1-1; D perhaps matches TRBD1 (6 bases). Trimming left V 1 base short and J 6 bases short, with 12 bases between. The CDR3 length is 14 residues. Germline CDR1 SGHAT, CDR2 FQDESV (reference sequence). CDR3 in amino acids: CASSLESPGAEAFF. In DNA, the CDR3 is TGTGCCAGCAGCTTAGAAAGCCCAGGGGCTGAAGCTTTCTTT.

V gene TRBV18 combines with J gene TRBJ2-7; D gene uncertain. The CDR3 is made up of 14 amino acids. The ends were cut back, 0 bases at V and 0 bases at J, with 6 bases in the middle. Germline V gives CDR1 KGHSH, CDR2 LQKENI. CDR3 amino acids: CASSPPHGSYEQYF. The DNA of the CDR3 is TGTGCCAGCTCACCACCACATGGCTCCTACGAGCAGTACTTC.

This sequence joins TRBV11-2 and TRBJ2-2; 8 bases line up with TRBD1. This CDR3 is 15 amino acids long. Germline CDR1 and CDR2: SGHAT and FQNNGV. V was clipped by 7 bases and J by 6 bases; unmatched bases: 10. Written as DNA, the CDR3 is TGTGCCAGCACCACAAACAGGGGGAAGGCCGGGGAGCTGTTTTTT. It codes for CASTTNRGKAGELFF.

Only one count was recorded for this clone. The CDR3 nucleotides read TGCAGCGTTGGCGAGAGGACCTACAATGAGCAGTTCTTC. Protein: CSVGERTYNEQFF. The chain links TRBV29-1 to TRBJ2-1; D call uncertain. In germline, CDR1 is SQVTM, CDR2 ANQGSEA. The V gene lost 4 bases and the J gene lost 2 bases, with 9 bases spanning the gap. CDR3 size: 13 residues.

The chain links TRBV10-1 to TRBJ2-2, with no clear D. With 0 bases removed from V and 4 bases from J, the gap between germline ends came to 3 bases. The germline gives CDR1 WNHNN, CDR2 SYGVQD (reference sequence). The CDR3 sequence is 13 residues long. The CDR3 DNA sequence: TGCGCCAGCAGTGAGTCGGCCACCGGGGAGCTGTTTTTT. Translated, it gives CASSESATGELFF.

V and J are TRBV30 and TRBJ1-3; D might be TRBD1 (5 bases). Per germline, CDR1 GTSNPN and CDR2 SVGIG (reference sequence). CDR3 size: 14 residues. The V gene lost 3 bases and the J gene lost 3 bases, with 12 bases spanning the gap. In nucleotides, the CDR3 is TGTGCCTGGAGCACAGGTTCTCGTGGAAACACCATATATTTT. The encoded protein is CAWSTGSRGNTIYF.

This clone was seen a single time. The chain carries TRBV4-2 and TRBJ1-5; 7 positions match TRBD1. Germline V gives CDR1 LGHNA, CDR2 YNFKEQ. J gave up 2 bases and V 1 base, and 5 bases lay outside the gene matches. CDR3 length: 16 amino acids. As DNA, the CDR3 is TGTGCCAGCAGCCAAGGGGGCAGGGGGGGCAATCAGCCCCAGCATTTT. Translating gives CASSQGGRGGNQPQHF.

This clone was recorded only once. The rearrangement links TRBV2 to TRBJ1-2; 7 bases are a match to TRBD1. Trimming took 5 bases from V and 4 from J; bases not matched to a gene: 10. The CDR3 covers 15 residues. Germline lookup yields CDR1 SNHLY and CDR2 FYNNEI. Here the CDR3 reads CASSHDRVETYGYTF. The CDR3 DNA reads as TGTGCCAGCAGTCACGACAGGGTGGAGACCTATGGCTACACCTTC.

The rearrangement joins TRBV5-4 to TRBJ1-1; no firm D call. CDR1 SGHNT and CDR2 YYREEE come from the germline V gene (reference sequence). The V end lost 0 bases, the J end lost 0 bases, and 6 bases lay between the germline ends. This CDR3 region has 14 residues. The CDR3 DNA follows: TGTGCCAGCAGCTTGGGACAAATGAACACTGAAGCTTTCTTT. It yields the protein CASSLGQMNTEAFF.

J is TRBJ2-5 and V is TRBV20-1, with 7 bases that match TRBD2. Trimming removed 6 bases from V and 5 bases from J; junction bases left unmatched: 3. The CDR3 has 11 residues. The germline CDR1 and CDR2 sequences are DFQATT and SNEGSKA (reference sequence). The CDR3 loop reads CSAWTRETQYF. The CDR3 DNA reads TGCAGTGCCTGGACTAGGGAGACCCAGTACTTC.

This clone was observed a single time. The chain combines TRBV6-6 with TRBJ2-7; TRBD2 might be the D (6 bases). Trimming removed 6 bases at V and 3 bases at J, with 15 bases between. This CDR3 is built from 14 residues. Germline CDR1 MNHNY, CDR2 SVGAGI (reference sequence). The CDR3: CASSHGGSGYEQYF. As DNA, the CDR3 is TGTGCCAGCAGCCATGGGGGGTCGGGCTACGAGCAGTACTTC.

This clone was observed once. The rearrangement links TRBV5-1 to TRBJ1-3; D is unclear. Trimming shortened V by 0 bases and J by 4 bases, and 5 bases separated the two germline ends. CDR1 and CDR2 (germline): SGHRS, YFSETQ. The CDR3 totals 13 residues. The CDR3: CASSLDQGNTIYF. The CDR3 DNA is TGCGCCAGCAGCTTGGATCAGGGAAACACCATATATTTT.

This chain links TRBV6-5 with TRBJ1-1; no clear D. Germline loops: CDR1 MNHEY, CDR2 SVGAGI. The length of the CDR3 is 16 residues. Trimming removed 0 bases at V and 6 bases at J, with 17 bases between. CDR3 region: CASSYSIRMRVPEAFF. CDR3 sequence (DNA): TGTGCCAGCAGTTACTCGATTAGGATGAGGGTCCCTGAAGCTTTCTTT.

The chain has TRBV18 and TRBJ2-7; TRBD1 aligns across 10 bases. CDR3 size: 17 residues. CDR1 and CDR2 from the germline V gene are KGHSH and LQKENI. V shed 1 base and J 2 bases; nucleotides not matched to a gene: 8. This CDR3 is CASSPLSGTGVPYEQYF. The DNA of the CDR3 is TGTGCCAGCTCACCACTATCCGGGACAGGGGTACCCTACGAGCAGTACTTC.

V is TRBV10-1 and J is TRBJ2-4; D unclear. CDR3 length equals 16 residues. CDR1 and CDR2 (germline): WNHNN, SYGVQD (reference sequence). The V and J ends lost 0 bases and 3 bases respectively, with 12 bases between them. The CDR3 sequence: CASSESMGHNKNIQYF. CDR3 coding DNA: TGCGCCAGCAGTGAGTCGATGGGCCACAACAAAAACATTCAGTACTTC.

This chain links TRBV5-1 with TRBJ2-5; no clear D gene. CDR1 is SGHRS and CDR2 is YFSETQ in the germline V gene. The ends were cut back, 0 bases at V and 0 bases at J, with 6 bases in the middle. The CDR3 consists of 14 residues. The DNA of the CDR3 is TGCGCCAGCAGCTTGGTACACAACCAAGAGACCCAGTACTTC. Encoded protein: CASSLVHNQETQYF.